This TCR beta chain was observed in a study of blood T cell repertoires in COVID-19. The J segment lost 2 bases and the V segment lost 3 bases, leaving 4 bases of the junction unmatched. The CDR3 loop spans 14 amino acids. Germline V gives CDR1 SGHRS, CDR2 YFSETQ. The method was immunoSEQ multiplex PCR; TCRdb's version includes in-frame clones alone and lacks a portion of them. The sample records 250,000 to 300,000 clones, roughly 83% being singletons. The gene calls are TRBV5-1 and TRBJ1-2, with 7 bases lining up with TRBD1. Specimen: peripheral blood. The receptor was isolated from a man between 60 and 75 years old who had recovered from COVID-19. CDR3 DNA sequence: TGCGCCAGCAGCTGGGGGGACAGAAACTATGGCTACACCTTC. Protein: CASSWGDRNYGYTF.